A single T cell receptor (beta chain) is shown here with its context. Its antigen is currently not known. The sample holds no much larger clone one base away, and base qualities are not on file. TCR beta CDR3 regions were amplified from RNA transcripts. For the first round of RT-PCR on the TCR CDR3, the HTBI primer set was used together with the Qiagen OneStep RT-PCR kit. The libraries were constructed in a second round of multiplex PCR and then size-selected and purified. Sequencing of the libraries was done on an Illumina HiSeq2000 using paired-end 100 bp reads. The authors' analysis ran thus. SOAPnuke was used to process the raw data, with reads discarded if the reads contained adapters or uncalled bases, had a mean Phred below 15, or lacked an exact constant-primer or identifier match. High-quality paired reads were merged with COPE v1.2.5, and unique nucleotide sequences were defined as clonotypes. MiTCR v1.1 was used to align clonotypes to the IMGT TRBV, TRBD and TRBJ reference segments. The analysis included only V-J combinations with a frequency above 0.0001, which together covered around 99% of the repertoires. A TCS score was defined as the ratio of F50 (clonal expansion) to E x V (chaos), with BLOSUM62-based TCRdist applied between CDR3 peptides within each V-J. Welch's t-statistics and random forest reduced fewer than 550 V-J features to 13, which were used in a naive Bayes classifier (R e1071). TCRdb handled the public reads itself, with Q25 trimming in fastp and clone calling in MiXCR, and kept productive beta chains. Each record represents a unique CDR3 protein, reported with the most common genes and DNA among its rows. Here the V and J calls rest on TCRdb's processing, not on the authors' analysis. For this sample there are approximately 560,000 distinct CDR3 sequences; around 42% appear just once. The ten largest account for 8.2% of the sample.

This sample is drawn from a study of T cells in Graves' hyperthyroidism and ophthalmopathy (dated by TCRdb to about 2019). About the full investigation: To identify TCR V-J signatures that set the groups apart, the researchers used a discovery cohort of roughly 100 patients, made up of about 44 with Graves' ophthalmopathy and some 58 with stable Graves' hyperthyroidism. Prospective prediction of ophthalmopathy was tested in an independent validation cohort consisting of fewer than 20 hyperthyroidism patients and 17 patients who later progressed to ophthalmopathy. The roughly 94 discovery patients were randomly split 7:3 into training and test sets. The study also compared thyroid tissue and blood T-cell repertoires from several Graves' hyperthyroidism patients. Once sampling was done, hyperthyroidism patients were given methimazole at a starting dose of 30 mg daily, whereas ophthalmopathy patients were given high-dose intravenous methylprednisolone. According to the paper, TCR Vbeta CDR3 sequencing was carried out on some 130 peripheral blood samples, which came from around 43 ophthalmopathy, 70 to 80 hyperthyroidism and roughly 17 progressor patients. Paper-wide results and their limitations: Most expanded thyroid clonotypes (frequency above 0.001) were also detected in blood, suggesting blood repertoires may reflect thyroid immune responses. A model built on a 13 V-J signature distinguished ophthalmopathy from stable hyperthyroidism, reaching around 90% sensitivity and 81.08% specificity in cross-validation and 80%/75% in testing. In validation, the model predicted progression to ophthalmopathy a median of roughly six months before onset, with 65% to 71% sensitivity and 72.22% specificity. No statistical method was used to fix the sample size in advance, and group allocation was not hidden from the investigators.

The germline V gene provides CDR1 MGHDK and CDR2 SYGVNS. The V end loses 6 bases and the J end loses 3 bases, and a stretch of 14 bases separates them. Measured from the cysteine to the phenylalanine, the CDR3 is 14 residues long. The retained sequence is limited to the CDR3, 42 bases, with the frame set at the first base. A patient counted as having stable Graves' hyperthyroidism if no progression to ophthalmopathy occurred over 18 months of follow-up. Hyperthyroidism patients were aged 18 to 65 years and newly diagnosed, with disease duration of less than 2 months. Any patient with an uncontrolled infection, another autoimmune disease, pregnancy or lactation was excluded. Clinical symptoms, serum thyroxine and TRAb, thyroid ultrasound, and orbital computed tomography formed the basis for the diagnoses. Trizol reagent was used to extract total RNA, and RNA quality was then checked on an Agilent 2100 Bioanalyzer.

The sample was peripheral blood or thyroid tissue (not recorded which). The origin of this receptor is a woman younger than 35 with Graves' hyperthyroidism. Donor details come from another sample of the same person, matched by shared clones. The chain couples TRBV25-1 to TRBJ1-2, with the D segment identity uncertain. The DNA sequence is as follows: TGTGCCAGCAGCGACTCTGACGGAGACTATGGCTACACCTTC. Its protein is CASSDSDGDYGYTF.